This T cell receptor (beta chain) was sequenced during a study of neoadjuvant anti-PD-1 for oral cavity cancer. In the study overall: Patients without progression received a fourth nivolumab dose around day 43, then surgical resection on days 50-56.

This clone was seen just once. The CDR3 loop spans 13 amino acids. Per the germline V gene, CDR1 is SGHVS and CDR2 is FNYEAQ. The ends were cut back, 5 bases at V and 0 bases at J, with 7 bases in the middle. Measured with immunoSEQ multiplex PCR; TCRdb has only the in-frame clones, and not every one. The sample comprises about 7,000 clones, roughly 78% of which are singletons, and 3% rests with the top ten. V gene TRBV7-6 combines with J gene TRBJ1-1; D is ambiguous. Sequenced material: PBMCs, taken before nivolumab (anti-PD-1) treatment. This TCR was sampled from a person aged 35 to 85 with oral cavity squamous cell carcinoma. The CDR3 nucleotides are TGTGCCAGCAGCGAGGGTATGAACACTGAAGCTTTCTTT. This translates into CASSEGMNTEAFF.